The present TCR beta chain was sequenced within a study of shared clonotypes between healthy human individuals (dated by TCRdb to the early 2020s). Background on the whole study: A couple of women and three men aged 18 to 49 years were included in the cohort. For each donor, three plates each were used for CD4 naive and CD4 memory, two plates were used for CD8 naive, and one plate was used for CD8 memory. To estimate repertoire size and how much clonotype sharing occurs between individuals, the study deeply sequenced the blood TCR repertoires of about 5 healthy adults. Different laboratories and diverse techniques were used to prepare libraries and sequence TCR repertoires, to increase sequencing depth and limit assay-specific biases. Between about 0.94 and 8.9 billion PBMCs per donor were obtained by leukapheresis.

General findings and caveats noted by the study authors: Because the study included only a small number of donors, the genetic and exposure-history diversity represented was limited. When a handful of donors were compared, the shared fraction of clonotypes was about 5% for naive CD4, roughly 3.3% for naive CD8, 2% to 2.5% for memory CD4, and under 0.5% for memory CD8. Based on pairwise subsampling, the degree of clonotype sharing among donors was expected to be affected by sequencing depth. Only blood was sampled, and tissue TCR repertoires likely differ from those in blood. Rarefaction of sorted-subset datasets indicated incomplete sequencing despite the large sequencing depth. Naive subsets generally had larger estimated clonotype richness than memory subsets did. Compared with non-shared clonotypes, clonotypes shared by all four sorted-subset donors had higher generation probabilities.

Using the deep immunoSEQ assay, TCR CDR3 regions were amplified from genomic DNA by multiplex PCR. Extracted genomic DNA from each cell subset was distributed evenly across all wells of several immunoSEQ 96-well plates, and each plate was treated as a replicate. Each replicate PCR for sorted subsets received 200 ng genomic DNA, equal to 30,000 or so T cell genomes. Purified libraries were quantified with a Qubit 3.0 fluorometer, sized on a Bioanalyzer 2100, and re-quantified with the KAPA Library Quantification kit. Every immunoSEQ 96-well plate was sequenced on a separate single-read 150-cycle Illumina NextSeq 550 flow cell. As for the authors' bioinformatics: Because the immunoSEQ output held only junctional sequences and lacked quality scores, the filtering could not match the filtering applied to full-length reads. Sequences were annotated with PyIR, a Python wrapper for IgBLAST v1.9, using IMGT germline references to assign V/J genes and CDR3. Any read was removed if the V/J assignment was weak (E-value above 1e-6), the CDR3 was missing, or the read contained stop codons, out-of-frame junctions, or ambiguous translated residues. V3J clonotypes were defined as sequences sharing the same inferred V gene, J gene, and CDR3 amino acid sequence. Percentage overlap between repertoires was calculated by dividing the number of shared unique clonotypes by the size of the smaller repertoire. Repertoire richness was assessed with RTK rarefaction, the Chao1 estimator, and Recon v2.1 estimates of unobserved clonotypes. Generation probabilities for all TCRbeta clonotypes obtained by the gDNA method from a handful of donors were computed using OLGA. TCRdb retrieved this table from immuneACCESS and kept in-frame rearrangements only. Not all clones are present; in checked studies, unresolved V genes account for under half, and no reason is known for the remainder. Clonal size and the V and J genes are those of that table, whereas D and trimming came from the DNA. The sample includes 1.5 million to 2.5 million clones, with about 94% observed a single time. Under 1.5% of the sample is taken by the ten largest.

The germline V gene provides CDR1 MNHNS and CDR2 SASEGT. The CDR3 holds 15 amino acids from the cysteine to the phenylalanine. The retained sequence is limited to the CDR3, 45 bases, with the frame set at the first base. The germline V and J ends show losses of 2 bases and 1 base respectively, and no gene match explains 1 base of the junction. In the case of this clone: The target of this receptor is not known. No per-base quality is available; no much larger clone lies one base away.

CD8 naive samples were obtained by positive selection for CCR7 among CD45RO-negative cells, yielding a CD45RA+CCR7+ population from which TemRA cells were excluded. The donors were healthy, HIV-negative adults with no recently reported acute infections or vaccinations. Only Caucasian adults living in Nashville, Tennessee, USA were represented among the donors. Blood was collected by leukapheresis, and PBMCs were isolated by Ficoll-Histopaque density gradient centrifugation and then cryopreserved in liquid nitrogen vapor phase. Analytical flow cytometry was used to check the purity and quantity of every magnetically sorted T cell population. Genomic DNA was isolated from every sorted fraction and measured by UV absorbance on a Nanodrop 2000c.

The receptor chain draws on TRBV6-1 and TRBJ2-2, with TRBD1 identical over 7 junction bases. The TCR was taken from a man between 18 and 29 years old in good health. Sequenced material: naive CD8+ T cells sorted from blood. The cell subset or site tag for this specimen amounts to: CD45RA+CCR7+. The CDR3 region: CASSENRGNTGELFF. In nucleotide form, the sequence is TGTGCCAGCAGTGAAAACAGGGGGAACACCGGGGAGCTGTTTTTT.